This TCR beta chain was found in a study of cytomegalovirus exposure and HLA in healthy donors. The repertoire was sequenced with immunoSEQ multiplex PCR; TCRdb's copy has only in-frame clones and lacks some. Of 70,000 to 75,000 clones listed, approximately 94% were seen once; the top ten hold 0.9% to 1.2%. Notes on the study in general: Investigators reported 150 to 200 TCR beta chains as tied to cytomegalovirus.

Concerning this clone itself: Its cognate antigen is unknown.

Separate from the 666-subject first cohort was the roughly 130-subject validation cohort, to which the donors belonged. Sequenced: PBMCs. The clonotype originates from a woman between 18 and 29 years old in good health and CMV-seronegative.

The CDR3 loop reads CASSFSGGSGTEAFF. In nucleotides, the CDR3 is TGCGCCAGCAGCTTCAGCGGGGGATCGGGCACTGAAGCTTTCTTT. V and J are TRBV5-1 and TRBJ1-1; perhaps TRBD1 as D (5 bases). CDR3 length: 15 amino acids. The V gene's germline CDR1 is SGHRS and CDR2 YFSETQ. V was pared by 2 bases and J by 4 bases, with 15 bases between.